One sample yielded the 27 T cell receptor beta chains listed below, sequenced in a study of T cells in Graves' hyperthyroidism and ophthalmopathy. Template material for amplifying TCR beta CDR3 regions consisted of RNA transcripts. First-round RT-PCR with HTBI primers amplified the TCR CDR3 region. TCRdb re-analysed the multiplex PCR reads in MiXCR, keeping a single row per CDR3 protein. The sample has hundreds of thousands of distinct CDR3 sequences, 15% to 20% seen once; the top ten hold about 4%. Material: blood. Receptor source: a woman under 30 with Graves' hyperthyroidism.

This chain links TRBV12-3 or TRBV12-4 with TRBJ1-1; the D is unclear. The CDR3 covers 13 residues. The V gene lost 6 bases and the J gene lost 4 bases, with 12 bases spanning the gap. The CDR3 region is CASSHQESTEAFF. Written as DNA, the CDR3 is TGTGCCAGCAGCCACCAAGAGAGCACTGAAGCTTTCTTT.

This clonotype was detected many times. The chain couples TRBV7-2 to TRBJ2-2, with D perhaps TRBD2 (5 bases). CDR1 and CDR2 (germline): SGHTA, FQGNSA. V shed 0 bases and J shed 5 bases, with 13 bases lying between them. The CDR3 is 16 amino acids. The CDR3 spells CASSLAGTLATGELFF. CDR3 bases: TGTGCCAGCAGCTTAGCGGGTACCCTAGCAACCGGGGAGCTGTTTTTT.

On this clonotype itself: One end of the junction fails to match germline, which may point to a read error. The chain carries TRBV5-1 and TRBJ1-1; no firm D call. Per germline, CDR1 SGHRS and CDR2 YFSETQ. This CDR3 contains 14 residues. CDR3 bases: TGCTCCAGCAGCTTGGCCCTCGGCAACACTGAAGCTTTCTTT. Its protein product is CSSSLALGNTEAFF.

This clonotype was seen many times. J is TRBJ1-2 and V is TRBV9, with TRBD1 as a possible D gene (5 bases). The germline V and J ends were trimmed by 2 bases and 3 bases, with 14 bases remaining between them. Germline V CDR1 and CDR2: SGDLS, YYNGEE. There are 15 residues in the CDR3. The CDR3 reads CASSVLPGMDYGYTF. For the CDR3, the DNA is TGTGCCAGCAGCGTTCTTCCAGGGATGGACTATGGCTACACCTTC.

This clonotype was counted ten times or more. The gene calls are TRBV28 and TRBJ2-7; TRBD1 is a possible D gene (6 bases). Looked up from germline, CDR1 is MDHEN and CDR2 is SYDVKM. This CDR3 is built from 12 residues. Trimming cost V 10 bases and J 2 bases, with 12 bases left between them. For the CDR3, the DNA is TGTGCCACCCTTGGGGACACCTACGAGCAGTACTTC. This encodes CATLGDTYEQYF.

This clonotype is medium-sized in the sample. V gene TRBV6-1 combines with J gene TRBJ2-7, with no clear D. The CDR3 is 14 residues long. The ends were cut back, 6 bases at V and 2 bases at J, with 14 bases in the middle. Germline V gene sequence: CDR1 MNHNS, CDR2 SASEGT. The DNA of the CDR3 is TGTGCCAGCAGAGAACTCGACGGTACCTACGAGCAGTACTTC. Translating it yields CASRELDGTYEQYF.

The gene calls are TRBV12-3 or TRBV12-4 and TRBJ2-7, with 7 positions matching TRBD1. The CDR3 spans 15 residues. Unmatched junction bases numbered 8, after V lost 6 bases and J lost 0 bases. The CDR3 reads CASRGSGQSSYEQYF. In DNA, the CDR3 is TGTGCCAGCAGAGGTTCGGGACAGAGCTCCTACGAGCAGTACTTC.

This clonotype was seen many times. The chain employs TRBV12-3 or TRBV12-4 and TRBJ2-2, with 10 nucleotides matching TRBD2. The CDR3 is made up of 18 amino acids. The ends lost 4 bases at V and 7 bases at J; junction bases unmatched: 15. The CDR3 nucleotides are TGTGCCAGCAGTTCCAGGGGGGCTAGCGGGGGCGCCGGCGGGGAGCTGTTTTTT. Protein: CASSSRGASGGAGGELFF.

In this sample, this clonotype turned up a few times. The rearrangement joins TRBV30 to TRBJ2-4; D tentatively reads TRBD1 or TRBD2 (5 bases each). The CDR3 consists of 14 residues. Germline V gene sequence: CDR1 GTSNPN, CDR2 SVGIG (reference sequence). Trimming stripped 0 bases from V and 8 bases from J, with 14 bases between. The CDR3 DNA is TGTGCCTGGAGTGTCCGGGGCCCGGTGGACATTCAGTACTTC. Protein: CAWSVRGPVDIQYF.

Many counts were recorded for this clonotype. CDR3 DNA: TGTGCCAGCAGCCAGGGACGGAGCAATCAGCCCCAGCATTTT. Protein sequence: CASSQGRSNQPQHF. The V gene is TRBV7-8, the J gene TRBJ1-5, with a weak D call TRBD1 (5 bases). The V gene's germline CDR1 is SGHVS and CDR2 FQNEAQ. V was clipped by 5 bases and J by 1 base, with 9 bases between them. The CDR3 spans 14 residues.

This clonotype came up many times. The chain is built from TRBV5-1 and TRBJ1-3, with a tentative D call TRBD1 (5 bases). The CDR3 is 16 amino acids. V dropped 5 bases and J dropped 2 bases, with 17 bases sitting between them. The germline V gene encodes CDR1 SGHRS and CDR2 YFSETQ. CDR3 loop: CASRFGDFPPGNTIYF. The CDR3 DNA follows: TGCGCCAGCAGGTTCGGGGACTTCCCTCCTGGAAACACCATATATTTT.

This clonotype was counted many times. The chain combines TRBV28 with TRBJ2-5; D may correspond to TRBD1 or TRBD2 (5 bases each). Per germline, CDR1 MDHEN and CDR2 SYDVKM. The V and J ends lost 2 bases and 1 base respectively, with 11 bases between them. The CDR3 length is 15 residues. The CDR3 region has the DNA TGTGCCAGCAGTTTAAGTGGGACCCCCCAAGAGACCCAGTACTTC. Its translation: CASSLSGTPQETQYF. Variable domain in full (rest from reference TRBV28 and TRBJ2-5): DVKVTQSSRYLVKRTGEKVFLECVQDMDHENMFWYRQDPGLGLRLIYFSYDVKMKEKGDIPEGYSVSREKKERFSLILESASTNQTSMYLCASSLSGTPQETQYFGPGTRLLVL.

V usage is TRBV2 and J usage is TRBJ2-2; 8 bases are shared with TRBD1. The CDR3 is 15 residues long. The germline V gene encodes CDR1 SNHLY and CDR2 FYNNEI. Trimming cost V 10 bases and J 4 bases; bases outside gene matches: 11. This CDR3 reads CATLKQGVSTGELFF. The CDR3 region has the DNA TGTGCCACCTTAAAACAGGGGGTTAGCACCGGGGAGCTGTTTTTT.

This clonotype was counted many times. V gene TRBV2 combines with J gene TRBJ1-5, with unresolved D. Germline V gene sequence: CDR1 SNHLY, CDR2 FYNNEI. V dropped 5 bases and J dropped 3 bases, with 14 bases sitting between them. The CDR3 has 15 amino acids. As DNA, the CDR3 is TGTGCCAGCAGTCCTATTGCATGGTACAATCAGCCCCAGCATTTT. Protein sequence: CASSPIAWYNQPQHF.

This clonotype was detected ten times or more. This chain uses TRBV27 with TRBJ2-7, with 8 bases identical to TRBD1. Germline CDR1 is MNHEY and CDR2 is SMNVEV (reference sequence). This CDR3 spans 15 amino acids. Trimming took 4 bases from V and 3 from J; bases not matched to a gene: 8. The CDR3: CASSSGQGLFYEQYF. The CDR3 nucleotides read TGTGCCAGCAGTTCAGGACAGGGCCTGTTCTACGAGCAGTACTTC.

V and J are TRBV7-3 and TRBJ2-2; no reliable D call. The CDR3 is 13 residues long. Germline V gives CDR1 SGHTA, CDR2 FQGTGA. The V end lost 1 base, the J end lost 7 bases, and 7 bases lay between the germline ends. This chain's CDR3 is CASSLIQGGELFF. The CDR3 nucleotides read TGTGCCAGCAGCTTAATCCAAGGCGGGGAGCTGTTTTTT.

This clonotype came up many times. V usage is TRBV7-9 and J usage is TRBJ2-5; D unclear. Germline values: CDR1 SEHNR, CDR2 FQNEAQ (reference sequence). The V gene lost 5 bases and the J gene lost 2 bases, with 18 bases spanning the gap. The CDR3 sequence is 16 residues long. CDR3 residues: CASSVRRAVLQETQYF. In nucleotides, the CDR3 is TGTGCCAGCAGCGTCCGTCGGGCAGTTTTACAAGAGACCCAGTACTTC.

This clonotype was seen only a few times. DNA for the CDR3: TGCGCCAGCAGCGAAGGGACTTTCGGGGAGCTGTTTTTT. Translating gives CASSEGTFGELFF. The chain combines TRBV5-1 with TRBJ2-2; TRBD2 is a possible D gene (6 bases). Germline CDR1 is SGHRS and CDR2 is YFSETQ. This CDR3 is 13 amino acids long. V was shortened by 4 bases and J by 7 bases, with 11 bases between the two germline ends.

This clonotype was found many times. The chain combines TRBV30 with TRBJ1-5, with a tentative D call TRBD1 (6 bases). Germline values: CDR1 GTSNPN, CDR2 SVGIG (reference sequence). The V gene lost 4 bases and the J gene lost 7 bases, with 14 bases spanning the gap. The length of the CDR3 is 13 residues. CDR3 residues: CAWNRGGGQPQHF. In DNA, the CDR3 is TGTGCCTGGAACCGAGGGGGGGGCCAGCCCCAGCATTTT.

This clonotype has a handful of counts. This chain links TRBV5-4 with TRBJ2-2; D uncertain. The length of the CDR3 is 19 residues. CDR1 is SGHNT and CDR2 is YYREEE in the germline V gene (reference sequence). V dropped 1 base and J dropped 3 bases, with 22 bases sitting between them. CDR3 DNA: TGTGCCAGCAGCTTGACGTTTATTTTCCTGGCAGGTGACACCGGGGAGCTGTTTTTT. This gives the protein CASSLTFIFLAGDTGELFF.

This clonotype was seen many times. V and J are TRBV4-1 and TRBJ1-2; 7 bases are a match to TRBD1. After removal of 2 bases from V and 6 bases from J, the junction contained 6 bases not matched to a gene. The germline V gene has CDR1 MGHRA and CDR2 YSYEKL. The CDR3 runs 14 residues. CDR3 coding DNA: TGCGCCAGCAGCCAACCGACAGGGAGGAATGGCTACACCTTC. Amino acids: CASSQPTGRNGYTF.

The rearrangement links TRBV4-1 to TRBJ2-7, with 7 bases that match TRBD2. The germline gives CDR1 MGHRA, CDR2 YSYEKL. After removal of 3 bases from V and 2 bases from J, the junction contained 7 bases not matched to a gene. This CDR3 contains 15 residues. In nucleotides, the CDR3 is TGCGCCAGCAGCCACCCCGGGGCGGGGGCCTACGAGCAGTACTTC. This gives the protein CASSHPGAGAYEQYF.

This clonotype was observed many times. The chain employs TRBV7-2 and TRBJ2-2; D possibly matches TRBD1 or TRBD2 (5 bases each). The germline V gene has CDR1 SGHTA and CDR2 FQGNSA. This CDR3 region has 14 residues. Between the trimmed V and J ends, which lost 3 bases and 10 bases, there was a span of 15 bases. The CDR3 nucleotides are TGTGCCAGCAGCTTCCGGGACGCCTTGGAGGAGCTGTTTTTT. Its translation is CASSFRDALEELFF.

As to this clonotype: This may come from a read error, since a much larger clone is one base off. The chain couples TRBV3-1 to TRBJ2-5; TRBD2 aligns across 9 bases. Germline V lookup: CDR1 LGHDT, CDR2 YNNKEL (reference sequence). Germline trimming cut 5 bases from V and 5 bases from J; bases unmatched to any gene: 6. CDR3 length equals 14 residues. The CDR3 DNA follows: TGTGCCAGCAGCTCGGGACTAGCTTGGGAGACCCAGTACTTC. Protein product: CASSSGLAWETQYF.

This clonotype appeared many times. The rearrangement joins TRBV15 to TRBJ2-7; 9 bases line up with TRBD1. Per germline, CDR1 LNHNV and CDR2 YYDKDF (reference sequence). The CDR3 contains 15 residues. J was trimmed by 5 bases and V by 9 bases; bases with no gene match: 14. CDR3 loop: CATRDGDRARNEQYF. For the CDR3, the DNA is TGTGCCACACGCGACGGGGACAGGGCTAGAAACGAGCAGTACTTC.

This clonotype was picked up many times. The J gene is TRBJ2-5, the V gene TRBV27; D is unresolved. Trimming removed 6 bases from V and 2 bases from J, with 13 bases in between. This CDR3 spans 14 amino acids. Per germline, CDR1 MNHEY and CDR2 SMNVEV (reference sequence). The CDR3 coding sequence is TGTGCCAGCAGCATTTCTGGGCAGCAAGAGACCCAGTACTTC. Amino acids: CASSISGQQETQYF.

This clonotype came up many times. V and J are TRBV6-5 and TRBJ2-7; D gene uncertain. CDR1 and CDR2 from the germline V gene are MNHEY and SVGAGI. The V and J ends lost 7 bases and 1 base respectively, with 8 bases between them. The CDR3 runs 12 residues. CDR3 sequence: CASTDSSYEQYF. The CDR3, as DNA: TGTGCCAGCACTGACTCTTCCTACGAGCAGTACTTC.